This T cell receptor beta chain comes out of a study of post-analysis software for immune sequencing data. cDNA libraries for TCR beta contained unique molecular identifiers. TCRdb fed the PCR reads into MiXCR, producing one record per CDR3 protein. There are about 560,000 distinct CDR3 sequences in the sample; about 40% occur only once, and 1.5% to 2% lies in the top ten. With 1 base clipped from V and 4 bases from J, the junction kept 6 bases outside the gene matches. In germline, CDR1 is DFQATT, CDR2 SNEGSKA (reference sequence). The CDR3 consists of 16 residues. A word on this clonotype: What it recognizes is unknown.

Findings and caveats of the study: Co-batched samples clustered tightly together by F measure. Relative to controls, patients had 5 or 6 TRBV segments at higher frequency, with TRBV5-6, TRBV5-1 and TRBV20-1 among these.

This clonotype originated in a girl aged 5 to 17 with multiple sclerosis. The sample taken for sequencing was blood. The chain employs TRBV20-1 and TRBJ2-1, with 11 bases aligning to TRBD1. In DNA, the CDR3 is TGCAGTGCTAGAGTCGCTGGGACAGGGGGGTACAATGAGCAGTTCTTC. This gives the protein CSARVAGTGGYNEQFF.